These 32 T cell receptor beta chains originate from one sample sequenced in a study of T cells expressing NK-cell markers. TCRdb reprocessed the 5' RACE reads and keeps a single row for each CDR3 protein, giving no DNA. This repertoire includes roughly 160,000 distinct CDR3 sequences. Sequencing used blood T cells: a sorted CD56 or NKG2C T cell subset, CD4+ or CD8+ T cells, or bulk PBMC T cells (not recorded which). These receptors all come from a man aged 18-75 years in good health.

The V call is TRBV6-5, the J call TRBJ1-1; the D gene TCRdb calls, TRBD1, cannot be checked with no DNA. CDR3 length: 14 residues. CDR1 is MNHEY, CDR2 SVGAGI, per germline. This chain's CDR3 is CASSWGRFPSEAFF.

This chain uses TRBV5-4 with TRBJ2-1; as DNA is missing, the TRBD2 call by TCRdb cannot be tested. The CDR3 sequence is 19 residues long. Germline V gene data show CDR1 as SGHNT and CDR2 as YYREEE (reference sequence). CDR3 residues: CASSFRGGIAGPPDNEQFF.

V and J are TRBV27 and TRBJ1-1; TCRdb proposes TRBD1, but this gene call is untestable without DNA. The germline CDR1 and CDR2 sequences are MNHEY and SMNVEV (reference sequence). CDR3 size: 14 residues. CDR3 sequence: CASSPDGGLTEAFF.

The chain joins TRBV11-2 to TRBJ2-3; with no DNA, the TCRdb D assignment of TRBD2 cannot be verified. CDR3 length: 16 amino acids. Germline CDR1 SGHAT, CDR2 FQNNGV. The CDR3 spells CASSLIGLAGPDTQYF.

V gene TRBV28 combines with J gene TRBJ2-1; TCRdb selects TRBD1, and the lack of DNA leaves this call unchecked. Germline assignment: CDR1 MDHEN and CDR2 SYDVKM. This CDR3 has 15 amino acids. The CDR3 sequence is CASSRDRVGNNEQFF.

The genes are TRBV7-6 and TRBJ2-7; TCRdb calls TRBD1, which cannot be checked without DNA. This CDR3 has 14 amino acids. CDR1 is SGHVS, CDR2 FNYEAQ, per germline. The chain's CDR3 is CASSLEAGVGEQYF.

The rearrangement joins TRBV7-9 to TRBJ2-5; the D call of TRBD1 rests on TCRdb alone, since no DNA is present to check it. CDR3 length: 16 residues. Germline V gene sequence: CDR1 SEHNR, CDR2 FQNEAQ (reference sequence). This chain's CDR3 is CASSLLITGVRETQYF.

The chain recombines TRBV4-2 with TRBJ2-7. The germline CDR1 and CDR2 sequences are LGHNA and YNFKEQ. The CDR3 runs to 13 residues. CDR3 amino acids: CASSSTVDYEQYF.

The chain links TRBV27 to TRBJ2-5; TCRdb's D gene call, TRBD1, goes unchecked for lack of DNA. This CDR3 is built from 18 residues. Germline values: CDR1 MNHEY, CDR2 SMNVEV (reference sequence). This chain's CDR3 is CASSYRGYGGGEQETQYF.

The chain combines TRBV5-1 with TRBJ2-1. This CDR3 contains 15 residues. Germline values: CDR1 SGHRS, CDR2 YFSETQ. The CDR3 loop is CASSLSRGVYNEQFF.

The chain has TRBV2 and TRBJ1-2. There are 17 residues in the CDR3. Germline V lookup: CDR1 SNHLY, CDR2 FYNNEI. CDR3 residues: CASTDTGTRAYGYGYTF.

The chain joins TRBV7-6 to TRBJ2-5; without DNA, the TCRdb call of TRBD1 cannot be checked. Per the germline V gene, CDR1 is SGHVS and CDR2 is FNYEAQ. CDR3 length: 18 amino acids. This CDR3 reads CASSFGTQNPPVQETQYF.

V gene TRBV6-5 combines with J gene TRBJ2-2; no DNA is available, so the TRBD1 call from TCRdb remains unchecked. Looked up from germline, CDR1 is MNHEY and CDR2 is SVGAGI. CDR3 length: 14 residues. This CDR3 reads CASSYGGDTGELFF.

V and J are TRBV27 and TRBJ2-2; the D call from TCRdb, TRBD2, cannot be confirmed without DNA. The length of the CDR3 is 18 residues. Germline loops: CDR1 MNHEY, CDR2 SMNVEV (reference sequence). The CDR3 region is CASSPSGGAVLDTGELFF.

This chain connects TRBV18 to TRBJ2-5; TCRdb selects TRBD2, and the lack of DNA leaves this call unchecked. CDR1 is KGHSH, CDR2 LQKENI, per germline. The CDR3 extends over 19 amino acids. The CDR3 loop reads CASSPLGTSGTPYQETQYF.

The gene calls are TRBV13 and TRBJ2-7; there is no DNA to check the TCRdb D call of TRBD1. The CDR3 totals 18 residues. Looked up from germline, CDR1 is PRHDT and CDR2 is FYEKMQ (reference sequence). The CDR3 region is CASSLRRLGGRSAYEQYF.

The CDR3 reads CSAKSGDTEAFF. This chain uses TRBV20-1 with TRBJ1-1; TCRdb's assignment of TRBD1 cannot be checked, as there is no DNA. Germline values: CDR1 DFQATT, CDR2 SNEGSKA (reference sequence). The CDR3 spans 12 residues.

This sequence joins TRBV7-9 and TRBJ2-2. CDR1 is SEHNR, CDR2 FQNEAQ, per germline (reference sequence). The CDR3 spans 13 residues. This chain's CDR3 is CASSRPWMRELFF.

The V gene is TRBV6-5, the J gene TRBJ2-5. The CDR3 is 13 residues long. Germline V gene lookup returns CDR1 MNHEY and CDR2 SVGAGI. The CDR3: CASSHSNVETQYF.

V usage is TRBV20-1 and J usage is TRBJ1-6; TCRdb returns TRBD1, unconfirmable since there is no DNA. The CDR3 is made up of 11 amino acids. Germline V CDR1 and CDR2: DFQATT, SNEGSKA (reference sequence). CDR3: CSALGGSPLHF.

J is TRBJ2-3 and V is TRBV7-8; TCRdb selects TRBD2, and the lack of DNA leaves this call unchecked. This CDR3 has 16 amino acids. Germline-derived CDR1 and CDR2 are SGHVS and FQNEAQ. The CDR3: CASSSPLAGNTDTQYF.

V gene TRBV11-1 combines with J gene TRBJ2-1. The V gene's germline CDR1 is SGHAT and CDR2 FQDESV (reference sequence). The CDR3 covers 18 residues. CDR3 protein: CASSLSGSLAATYNEQFF.

CDR3 sequence: CAIVPHLGTGNTGELFF. The chain has TRBV2 and TRBJ2-2; the TCRdb call, TRBD1, lacks DNA for checking. Germline V gene lookup returns CDR1 SNHLY and CDR2 FYNNEI. The CDR3 runs to 17 residues.

The rearrangement joins TRBV6-1 to TRBJ1-5. CDR1 is MNHNS, CDR2 SASEGT, per germline. The length of the CDR3 is 11 residues. The CDR3 loop is CASISGGPQHF.

The chain links TRBV12-3 or TRBV12-4 to TRBJ2-3. CDR3 length equals 13 residues. The CDR3 sequence: CATWGSEVDTQYF.

Judged by frequency, this clonotype is medium-sized. The V and J genes are TRBV4-2 and TRBJ2-3; no DNA is available, so the TRBD1 call from TCRdb remains unchecked. The CDR3 runs to 17 residues. Germline assignment: CDR1 LGHNA and CDR2 YNFKEQ. The CDR3: CASSQEPHESGSDTQYF.

The CDR3: CATARGGTEAFF. The rearrangement uses TRBV6-5 and TRBJ1-1. The CDR3 is 12 amino acids. Germline V gene sequence: CDR1 MNHEY, CDR2 SVGAGI.

The chain combines TRBV7-6 with TRBJ2-7. Germline V gene sequence: CDR1 SGHVS, CDR2 FNYEAQ. The CDR3 has 14 residues. This CDR3 reads CASSLGGIAYEQYF. The variable domain in full, with the rest retrieved from reference TRBV7-6 and TRBJ2-7, is GAGVSQSPRYKVTKRGQDVALRCDPISGHVSLYWYRQALGQGPEFLTYFNYEAQQDKSGLPNDRFSAERPEGSISTLTIQRTEQRDSAMYRCASSLGGIAYEQYFGPGTRLTVT.

The chain has TRBV30 and TRBJ2-7; TCRdb returns TRBD1, unconfirmable since there is no DNA. From germline, CDR1 is GTSNPN and CDR2 SVGIG (reference sequence). The CDR3 runs to 17 residues. Here the CDR3 reads CAWSGDFFYRDRDLQYF.

This chain connects TRBV9 to TRBJ1-1. Germline-derived CDR1 and CDR2 are SGDLS and YYNGEE. The CDR3 extends over 15 amino acids. The CDR3 loop is CASSVDGRVNTEAFF.

J is TRBJ2-7 and V is TRBV25-1. Looked up from germline, CDR1 is MGHDK and CDR2 is SYGVNS. The CDR3 loop spans 13 amino acids. Here the CDR3 reads CASSEAGSYEQYF.

The rearrangement joins TRBV2 to TRBJ1-1; no DNA is available, so the TRBD1 call from TCRdb remains unchecked. Germline lookup yields CDR1 SNHLY and CDR2 FYNNEI. The CDR3 totals 16 residues. CDR3 residues: CASRKTITGGITEAFF.